The present entry profiles one T cell receptor beta chain with its context. This clone has a single count. Its target antigen remains unknown. The sample holds no much larger clone one base away, and base qualities are not on file. This sample stems from a study of control samples from healthy donors and cancer patients (dated by TCRdb to between 2020 and 2021). V lost 5 bases and J lost 4 bases, and the count of bases not matched to a germline gene is 9. CDR1 and CDR2 are read off the germline V gene as MDHEN and SYDVKM. Taken from cysteine to phenylalanine, the CDR3 has 15 residues. Only CDR3 DNA remains: 45 bases, in frame from the first base. Library preparation was by the immunoSEQ multiplex PCR assay. What TCRdb holds here is the immuneACCESS table cut down to in-frame rearrangements. Part of the clones is not present; checked against another copy, under half of the missing clones reflect an unresolved V gene, and the others are unexplained. The sample table holds about 55,000 clones, of which approximately 96% were seen once. The ten top clones hold around 2% of the sample.

Sequencing was carried out using blood. The chain links TRBV28 with TRBJ1-2, with 8 middle bases fitting TRBD1. This TCR was sampled from a woman in her twenties or thirties in good health. The sequence in DNA is TGTGCCAGCAGTCCCGGGACAGGTCCTATCTATGGCTACACCTTC. Protein translation: CASSPGTGPIYGYTF.